These 5 T cell receptor beta chains were all obtained from the same sample, sequenced in a study of T cells in Graves' hyperthyroidism and ophthalmopathy. Amplified TCR beta CDR3 regions came from RNA transcripts. Primed by the HTBI set, a first-round RT-PCR was run on the TCR CDR3. TCRdb used MiXCR to reprocess the multiplex PCR reads, holding one entry per CDR3 protein. The table records some 600,000 distinct CDR3 sequences, approximately 15% of them present only once. Sample: blood. The receptors stem from a woman between 25 and 40 years old with Graves' hyperthyroidism that later progressed to Graves' ophthalmopathy.

The chain is built from TRBV7-2 and TRBJ2-7; D call uncertain. The germline gives CDR1 SGHTA, CDR2 FQGNSA. The CDR3 extends over 15 amino acids. V lost 1 base to trimming and J lost 4 bases, with 14 bases between them. CDR3 protein: CASSLEVRATYEQYF. The CDR3 nucleotides are TGTGCCAGCAGCTTAGAGGTTCGGGCTACATACGAGCAGTACTTC.

In its sample, this clonotype was seen a few times. The rearrangement joins TRBV4-1 to TRBJ2-7; perhaps TRBD2 as D (5 bases). Trimming cost V 1 base and J 7 bases, with 23 bases left between them. This CDR3 is built from 17 residues. CDR1 is MGHRA, CDR2 YSYEKL, per germline. For the CDR3, the DNA is TGCGCCAGCAGCCAAGTCCCAGCGGACCTTTCACTGGATGAGCAGTACTTC. This gives the protein CASSQVPADLSLDEQYF.

This sequence joins TRBV6-1 and TRBJ2-7; 7 bases line up with TRBD1. V lost 5 bases, J lost 3 bases, and 7 bases stayed unmatched. This CDR3 has 14 residues. Looked up from germline, CDR1 is MNHNS and CDR2 is SASEGT. The CDR3 nucleotides are TGTGCCAGCAGTATTCTGGGACAGTACTACGAGCAGTACTTC. This sequence encodes CASSILGQYYEQYF.

This clonotype was detected ten times or more. V usage is TRBV30 and J usage is TRBJ2-2; a possible D gene is TRBD1 (6 bases). CDR1 GTSNPN and CDR2 SVGIG come from the germline V gene (reference sequence). The CDR3 consists of 17 residues. Trimming removed 5 bases at V and 0 bases at J, with 19 bases between. CDR3 region: CAWGVLGQFANTGELFF. For the CDR3, the DNA is TGTGCCTGGGGGGTCCTCGGACAGTTCGCGAACACCGGGGAGCTGTTTTTT.

The chain recombines TRBV2 with TRBJ2-3; 10 bases agree with TRBD1. The CDR3 is made up of 15 amino acids. J was trimmed by 4 bases and V by 3 bases; bases with no gene match: 4. Germline CDR1 and CDR2: SNHLY and FYNNEI. As DNA, the CDR3 is TGTGCCAGCAGTGATTTAGGACAGGGGGCAGATACGCAGTATTTT. It specifies CASSDLGQGADTQYF.